Listed below are T cell receptor beta chains from one sample, sequenced in a study of early T cells in non-severe SARS-CoV-2 infection. One entry per CDR3 protein, called by TCRdb with MiXCR from the 5' RACE reads. The data show about 26,000 distinct CDR3 sequences, with approximately 5.1% seen just once and approximately 3.8% held by the top ten. The specimen was whole blood. All receptors derive from an adult who was a healthcare worker with PCR-confirmed SARS-CoV-2 infection or an uninfected control (not recorded which). CDR3s include the opening cysteine and the closing phenylalanine or tryptophan. A D gene is named only where the DNA matches it firmly. The size field is filled for only some rows; it gives once, few, many or a size class.

clone size	J gene	V gene	D gene	CDR3 DNA	CDR3 protein
few	TRBJ2-1	TRBV11-2	-	TGTGCCAGCAGCTTAGAGGGGGTCGGTGAGCAGTTCTTC	CASSLEGVGEQFF
-	TRBJ2-5	TRBV5-4	-	TGTGCCAGCAGCTTAGCTGGGGGAGAGACCCAGTACTTC	CASSLAGGETQYF
-	TRBJ2-5	TRBV6-5	-	TGTGCCAGCGAGGGCACGGGAGAGACCCAGTACTTC	CASEGTGETQYF
few	TRBJ2-7	TRBV12-3/TRBV12-4	TRBD1	TGTGCCAGCAGCCCTGACAGGGTCGAGCAGTACTTC	CASSPDRVEQYF
many	TRBJ2-3	TRBV29-1	TRBD2	TGCAGCGTTGAAAGCGGGGGGGCCCCCGATACGCAGTATTTT	CSVESGGAPDTQYF
many	TRBJ2-7	TRBV7-2	TRBD1	TGTGCCAGCAGCTTAGATGGGACAGGGTCCTACGAGCAGTACTTC	CASSLDGTGSYEQYF
many	TRBJ2-5	TRBV12-3/TRBV12-4	-	TGTGCCAGCAGTTTATACGGGGGCGGGGAGACCCAGTACTTC	CASSLYGGGETQYF
many	TRBJ2-3	TRBV30	-	TGTGCCTGCGACAGTTTTAGCACAGATACGCAGTATTTT	CACDSFSTDTQYF
many	TRBJ2-5	TRBV30	-	TGTGCCTGGAGTGCGACGGGGTACCAAGAGACCCAGTACTTC	CAWSATGYQETQYF
many	TRBJ2-1	TRBV11-2	-	TGTGGCGCGGTTTTCTCCTACAATGAGCAGTTCTTC	CGAVFSYNEQFF
many	TRBJ2-1	TRBV7-6	-	TGTGCCAGCAGCCAAACAAGACACTCCTACAATGAGCAGTTCTTC	CASSQTRHSYNEQFF
-	TRBJ1-1	TRBV7-9	TRBD1	TGTGCAGAGACAGGGTTAAGCGTGAACACTGAAGCTTTCTTT	CAETGLSVNTEAFF
-	TRBJ2-5	TRBV4-2	-	TGTGCCAGCAGCCTATTAGCCCATAGCTCACAAGAGACCCAGTACTTC	CASSLLAHSSQETQYF
few	TRBJ1-1	TRBV7-8	TRBD1	TGTGCCAGCAGCTTACAGGGGGCAGGTACTGAAGCTTTCTTT	CASSLQGAGTEAFF
many	TRBJ2-2	TRBV11-3	-	TGTGCCAGCAGCCAAGGCGGGTTTCTCGGGGGGGAGCTGTTTTTT	CASSQGGFLGGELFF
medium-sized	TRBJ1-1	TRBV2	TRBD1	TGTGCCAGCAGGCTCGGACAGGAGACTGAAGCTTTCTTT	CASRLGQETEAFF
-	TRBJ2-5	TRBV2	TRBD2	TGTGCCAGCATGCGGGGGGCGGGAGAGACCCAGTACTTC	CASMRGAGETQYF
many	TRBJ2-3	TRBV7-6	TRBD2	TGTGCCAGCAGCCTCCTTAGCGGGGGAAGGGGAGAAGATACGCAGTATTTT	CASSLLSGGRGEDTQYF
few	TRBJ2-7	TRBV6-2/TRBV6-3	-	TGTGCCAGCGAGGGATCCGGCCACGAGCAGTACTTC	CASEGSGHEQYF
many	TRBJ2-7	TRBV5-8	TRBD1	TGTGCCAGCAGCGTACAGGGGTCGGAAGAGCAGTACTTC	CASSVQGSEEQYF
many	TRBJ1-2	TRBV12-3/TRBV12-4	-	TGTGCCAGCAGTTTTGAGGGGGGCGGCTACACCTTC	CASSFEGGGYTF
few	TRBJ1-1	TRBV7-9	-	TGTGCCAGCAGCTTAGCGTTGGGGGACACTGAAGCTTTCTTT	CASSLALGDTEAFF
many	TRBJ1-2	TRBV5-1	TRBD1	TGCGCCAGCAGCTTGGATCGGACAGGGGTCGGAAGCTACACCTTC	CASSLDRTGVGSYTF
once	TRBJ2-7	TRBV3-1	-	TGTGCCAGCAGCCGAGGAGGCTCCTACGAGCAGTACTTC	CASSRGGSYEQYF
many	TRBJ1-1	TRBV27	-	TGTGCCAGCAGTTTATCGTGGGGAGAGTCGGGGGACACTGAAGCTTTCTTT	CASSLSWGESGDTEAFF
many	TRBJ1-5	TRBV2	-	TGTGCCAGCAAGGACAGTTTCAATCAGCCCCAGCATTTT	CASKDSFNQPQHF
many	TRBJ1-3	TRBV12-3/TRBV12-4	-	TGTGCCAGCAGCGGGACCGAAGAAAACACCATATATTTT	CASSGTEENTIYF
few	TRBJ2-2	TRBV11-1	TRBD1	TGTGCCAGCGTAAGGACAGGGGGCATCACCGGGGAGCTGTTTTTT	CASVRTGGITGELFF
many	TRBJ1-5	TRBV12-3/TRBV12-4	-	TGTGCCAGCAGTTTACAGGGGTTGACCCGGCCCCAGCATTTT	CASSLQGLTRPQHF
-	TRBJ2-3	TRBV25-1	-	TGTGCCAGCAGTGATTCGGGGATGTATTTT	CASSDSGMYF
-	TRBJ2-7	TRBV12-3/TRBV12-4	-	TGTGCCAGCAGTCCAACAGTGGGGAGCAACTACGAGCAGTACTTC	CASSPTVGSNYEQYF
few	TRBJ1-6	TRBV18	-	TGTGCCAGCTCACCTATCGGAAGGACGAGCTCCTATAATTCACCCCTCCACTTT	CASSPIGRTSSYNSPLHF
many	TRBJ1-5	TRBV27	-	TGTGCCAGCAGTCCCCGGGGCAGGGCGGGTCAGCCCCAGCATTTT	CASSPRGRAGQPQHF
many	TRBJ2-7	TRBV4-2	-	TGTGCCAGCACCCCTGGGGTGGGCTCCTCTTGGGAGCAGTACTTC	CASTPGVGSSWEQYF
many	TRBJ1-2	TRBV18	-	TGTGCCAGCTCACCACCGCAGGGTCGGGAAGGCTACACCTTC	CASSPPQGREGYTF
few	TRBJ2-1	TRBV10-3	-	TGTGCCATCAAAGGCAGTTACCTCTACAATGAGCAGTTCTTC	CAIKGSYLYNEQFF
-	TRBJ2-1	TRBV20-1	-	TGCAGTACCCCACGGTGGGACTCGTACAATGAGCAGTTCTTC	CSTPRWDSYNEQFF
few	TRBJ2-3	TRBV7-3	-	TGTGCCAGCAGCCCAACAAGGGGAACAGATACGCAGTATTTT	CASSPTRGTDTQYF
many	TRBJ2-3	TRBV5-1	TRBD2	TGCGCCAGCATCTCGGGGGGAGGCACAGATACGCAGTATTTT	CASISGGGTDTQYF
many	TRBJ1-5	TRBV12-3/TRBV12-4	-	TGTGCCAGCAGTCTCGGGACTTCCTTCTCCCAGCCCCAGCATTTT	CASSLGTSFSQPQHF
many	TRBJ2-3	TRBV11-2	-	TGTGCCAGCAGCTTAGTCCGAGGCACAGATACGCAGTATTTT	CASSLVRGTDTQYF
many	TRBJ1-6	TRBV5-1	TRBD1	TGCGCCAGCAGCTTACAGGGGGGAAGGAGTTCACCCCTCCACTTT	CASSLQGGRSSPLHF
many	TRBJ2-3	TRBV2	-	TGTGCCAGCAGTGCGGACACTCGGGGAGATACGCAGTATTTT	CASSADTRGDTQYF
-	TRBJ1-1	TRBV18	-	TGTGCCAGCTCACCATTGGGGGACACTGAAGCTTTCTTT	CASSPLGDTEAFF
many	TRBJ1-1	TRBV10-1	-	TGCGCCAGCAGTGAGTCGGGGGTTAAAACTGAAGCTTTCTTT	CASSESGVKTEAFF
many	TRBJ2-4	TRBV12-3/TRBV12-4	-	TGTGCCAGCAGTTACCGGACACTAGCCAAAAACATTCAGTACTTC	CASSYRTLAKNIQYF
many	TRBJ1-1	TRBV7-9	-	TGTGCCAGCAGCTCCGCCCTCCGGAACGGTCGGGCTTTCTTT	CASSSALRNGRAFF
few	TRBJ1-2	TRBV20-1	TRBD1	TGCAGTGCTAGAGATCCGGACAGGGTGAACTATGGCTACACCTTC	CSARDPDRVNYGYTF
many	TRBJ2-1	TRBV6-5	-	TGTGCCAGCAGTTACCGTGGACAAAACAATGAGCAGTTCTTC	CASSYRGQNNEQFF
-	TRBJ1-4	TRBV2	-	TGTGCCACGCGGACAGAAAAACTGTTTTTT	CATRTEKLFF
many	TRBJ2-7	TRBV20-1	TRBD1	TGCAGTGCTGACTCGGGACAGCGCTACGAGCAGTACTTC	CSADSGQRYEQYF
few	TRBJ2-7	TRBV6-2/TRBV6-3	-	TGTGCCAGCTCGTTCTTACGTCCCTACGAGCAGTACTTC	CASSFLRPYEQYF
-	TRBJ2-7	TRBV12-3/TRBV12-4	TRBD2	TGTGCCACCACGACTAGCGGGGGGTACGAGCAGTACTTC	CATTTSGGYEQYF
medium-sized	TRBJ2-7	TRBV5-8	-	TGTGCCAGCAGCTCCGCTTCCTACGAGCAGTACTTC	CASSSASYEQYF
many	TRBJ1-5	TRBV6-2/TRBV6-3	TRBD1	TGTGCCAGCAGCCCCTCCCCTCGTCGGACAGGGAATAGCAATCAGCCCCAGCATTTT	CASSPSPRRTGNSNQPQHF
many	TRBJ1-1	TRBV5-1	-	TGCGCCAGCAGCGTACAGGGTAATACTGAAGCTTTCTTT	CASSVQGNTEAFF
medium-sized	TRBJ2-7	TRBV10-2	TRBD2	TGCGCCAGCAGAAATAGCGGGGGTTCAGCCGACGAGCAGTACTTC	CASRNSGGSADEQYF
many	TRBJ1-1	TRBV10-2	-	TGCGCCAGCAACCCATTGACAGGAATGAACACTGAAGCTTTCTTT	CASNPLTGMNTEAFF
many	TRBJ2-3	TRBV27	-	TGTGCCAGCAGTTCCGTTCTCGGGACGATCCCCGATACGCAGTATTTT	CASSSVLGTIPDTQYF